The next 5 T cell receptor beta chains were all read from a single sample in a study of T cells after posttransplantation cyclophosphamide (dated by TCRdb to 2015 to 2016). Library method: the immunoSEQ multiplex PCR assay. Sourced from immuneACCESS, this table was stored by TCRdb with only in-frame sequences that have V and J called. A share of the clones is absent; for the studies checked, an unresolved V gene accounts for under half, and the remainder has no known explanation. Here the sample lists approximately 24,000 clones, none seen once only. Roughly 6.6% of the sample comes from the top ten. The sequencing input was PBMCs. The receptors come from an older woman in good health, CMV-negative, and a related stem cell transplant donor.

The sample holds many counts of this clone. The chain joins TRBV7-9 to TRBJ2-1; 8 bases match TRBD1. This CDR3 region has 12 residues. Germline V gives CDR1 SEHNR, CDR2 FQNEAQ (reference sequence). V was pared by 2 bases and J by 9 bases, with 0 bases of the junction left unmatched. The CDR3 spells CASSLTGGEQFF. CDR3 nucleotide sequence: TGTGCCAGCAGCTTAACAGGGGGTGAGCAGTTCTTC.

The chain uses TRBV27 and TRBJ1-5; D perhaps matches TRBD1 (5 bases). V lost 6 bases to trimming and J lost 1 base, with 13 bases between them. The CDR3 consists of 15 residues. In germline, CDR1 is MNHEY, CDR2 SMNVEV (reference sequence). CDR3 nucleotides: TGTGCCAGCAGCTCCCGACAGCTGAGCAATCAGCCCCAGCATTTT. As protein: CASSSRQLSNQPQHF.

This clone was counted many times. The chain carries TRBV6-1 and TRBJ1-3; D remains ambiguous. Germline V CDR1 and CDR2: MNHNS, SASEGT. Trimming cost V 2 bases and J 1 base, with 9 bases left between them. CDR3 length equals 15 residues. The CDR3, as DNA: TGTGCCAGCAGTGAACAGGCAACTTCTGGAAACACCATATATTTT. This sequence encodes CASSEQATSGNTIYF.

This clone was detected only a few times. The CDR3 sequence: CASSHPGQGFYEQYF. The CDR3 coding sequence is TGTGCCAGCAGCCACCCGGGACAGGGATTCTACGAGCAGTACTTC. This chain uses TRBV28 with TRBJ2-7, with 9 positions matching TRBD1. The V gene's germline CDR1 is MDHEN and CDR2 SYDVKM. The CDR3 loop spans 15 amino acids. The trim removed 6 bases at V and 3 bases at J, leaving 9 bases unmatched.

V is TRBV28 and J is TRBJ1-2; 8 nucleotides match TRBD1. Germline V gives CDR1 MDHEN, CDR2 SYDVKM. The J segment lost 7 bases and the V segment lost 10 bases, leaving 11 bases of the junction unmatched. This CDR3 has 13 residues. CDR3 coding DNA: TGTGCCACCGGTCTCAGGGGGCGCCGTGGCTACACCTTC. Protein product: CATGLRGRRGYTF.